This T cell receptor (beta chain) derives from a study of cytomegalovirus exposure and HLA in healthy donors. Study in general: Of 398 genotyped donors, roughly 80% clustered with self-reported Caucasian donors. Study results and caveats: Later analysis found that TCR beta chains associated with HLA were more clonally expanded than other, equally common chains. Owing to their indistinguishability, certain V segments, notably TRBV6-2 and TRBV6-3, were excluded.

The CDR3 is 15 residues long. The germline V and J ends were trimmed by 2 bases and 5 bases, with 14 bases remaining between them. Germline V gene lookup returns CDR1 SGHRS and CDR2 YFSETQ. A word on this clone: The antigen is unknown.

The PCR ran on 60 Vbeta and 13 Jbeta primers. In the authors' workflow: Unique TCR beta chains numbered 80 million to 95 million in a later analysis, with approximately 10 million shared. Sequenced by immunoSEQ multiplex PCR; TCRdb stores in-frame clones only, minus some. V, J and clone size are those of that table, while D and trimming were read from the DNA. Of approximately 270,000 clones listed, 80% are singletons. The sample comprised PBMCs. This sequence originates from a girl aged 2-15 years in good health and CMV-seronegative. J is TRBJ2-1 and V is TRBV5-1, with D uncertain. The CDR3 sequence is CASSFDPLYNNEQFF. In DNA form, the CDR3 reads TGCGCCAGCAGCTTTGATCCTCTCTATAACAATGAGCAGTTCTTC.